The 18 T cell receptor beta chains listed next were all sequenced from one sample in a study of molecular identifiers for immune sequencing clone quantification. TCRdb fed the PCR reads into MiXCR, producing one record per CDR3 protein. The table shows more than 50,000 distinct CDR3 sequences, with about 19% occurring only once. Sequencing was carried out using naive CD8+ T cells from blood, with Jurkat cell RNA spiked in. Subset described: FACS-sorted CD8+CD4-CCR7+CD45RA+ naive T cells. The receptors shown here come from a human donor in good health. Some libraries in this study had Jurkat cell RNA spiked in.

Regarding this clonotype: This may arise from a read error, as a much more abundant clone is one base away. The J gene is TRBJ1-1, the V gene TRBV19; 8 positions match TRBD1. The CDR3 consists of 15 residues. CDR1 and CDR2 from the germline V gene are LNHDA and SQIVND (reference sequence). The CDR3 nucleotides are TGTGCCAGTAGTGTGGCAGGGGGCTTGTACACTGGAGCTTTCTTT. It codes for CASSVAGGLYTGAFF.

This clonotype appeared many times. The chain joins TRBV27 to TRBJ1-4; D not certain. Trimming removed 2 bases from V and 4 bases from J, with 8 bases in between. From germline, CDR1 is MNHEY and CDR2 SMNVEV (reference sequence). This CDR3 has 14 amino acids. CDR3 DNA: TGTGCCAGCAGTTTAAGTCCCTTTAATGAAAAACTGTTTTTT. Translating it yields CASSLSPFNEKLFF.

The sample holds many counts of this clonotype. The chain joins TRBV4-3 to TRBJ2-7, with 7 bases aligning to TRBD2. CDR1 is LGHNA and CDR2 is YSLEER in the germline V gene. Trimming removed 1 base from V and 5 bases from J; junction bases left unmatched: 5. CDR3 length: 14 amino acids. The CDR3 region has the DNA TGCGCCAGCAGCCAAGTCGGCGGGAGTAACGAGCAGTACTTC. It is translated as CASSQVGGSNEQYF.

In this sample, this clonotype turned up a few times. One end of the junction fails to match germline, which may point to a read error. The V call is TRBV5-3, the J call TRBJ2-1, with 9 bases aligning to TRBD2. TRBV5-3 is known as an ORF, though its function is uncertain. The CDR3 length is 15 residues. The CDR3, as DNA: TGTGCCAGCAGCTTGGATCTAGCGGGGTACAATGAGCAGTTCTTC. Protein product: CASSLDLAGYNEQFF.

The V call is TRBV5-1, the J call TRBJ2-1; TRBD2 agrees at 10 bases. J was trimmed by 5 bases and V by 0 bases; bases with no gene match: 5. Germline V lookup: CDR1 SGHRS, CDR2 YFSETQ. The length of the CDR3 is 16 residues. The CDR3 DNA reads TGCGCCAGCAGCTTGGATCTAGCGGGAGAGAACAATGAGCAGTTCTTC. As protein: CASSLDLAGENNEQFF.

This clonotype was detected many times. The rearrangement links TRBV24-1 to TRBJ2-5; D is undetermined. V lost 4 bases, J lost 3 bases, and 23 bases lay in between. Germline values: CDR1 KGHDR, CDR2 SFDVKD. This CDR3 contains 18 residues. Here the CDR3 reads CATSDHLPPDLPEETQYF. The CDR3 coding sequence is TGTGCCACCAGTGACCACCTGCCCCCGGACCTACCCGAAGAGACCCAGTACTTC.

This clonotype was seen many times. The chain uses TRBV19 and TRBJ2-5, with TRBD1 matching 9 bases. The CDR3 covers 16 residues. J lost 4 bases, V lost 3 bases, and 9 bases had no gene match. Germline V gives CDR1 LNHDA, CDR2 SQIVND (reference sequence). The CDR3 coding sequence is TGTGCCAGTAGTATCTTAGGGACAGGGAAGGGAGAGACCCAGTACTTC. Its translation: CASSILGTGKGETQYF.

This clonotype was seen at least ten times. V and J are TRBV20-1 and TRBJ1-2, with 8 bases lining up with TRBD1. CDR3 length: 16 amino acids. V shed 0 bases, J shed 0 bases, and the junction held 6 bases outside the gene matches. In germline, CDR1 is DFQATT, CDR2 SNEGSKA (reference sequence). The CDR3 loop reads CSARDSTGGANYGYTF. CDR3 nucleotide sequence: TGCAGTGCTAGAGATTCCACAGGGGGAGCTAACTATGGCTACACCTTC.

This clonotype came up a few times. This chain links TRBV21-1 with TRBJ2-7; the table's D call TRBD2 went unverified against the DNA. TRBV21-1 is a listed pseudogene. This CDR3 has 15 amino acids. DNA of the CDR3: TGTGCCAGCAAGGAGACTAGCGGGCGATCCTACGAGCAGTACTTC. Translation: CASKETSGRSYEQYF.

There are a few counts of this clonotype. The J gene is TRBJ2-1, the V gene TRBV5-6; D is tentatively TRBD1 or TRBD2 (6 bases each). This CDR3 spans 14 amino acids. Per germline, CDR1 SGHDT and CDR2 YYEEEE. Trimming took off 0 bases at V and 6 bases at J, with 10 bases between the two ends. CDR3 protein: CASSLGWGANEQFF. In nucleotides, the CDR3 is TGTGCCAGCAGCTTGGGCTGGGGGGCCAATGAGCAGTTCTTC.

This clonotype was counted ten times or more. The chain uses TRBV7-2 and TRBJ2-3, with D hard to call. The CDR3 is 19 amino acids. Germline lookup yields CDR1 SGHTA and CDR2 FQGNSA. The germline V and J ends were trimmed by 3 bases and 0 bases, with 22 bases remaining between them. The CDR3 DNA reads TGTGCCAGCAGCTTCTCCACTGGTTGGGTTCTTTCTAGCACAGATACGCAGTATTTT. It encodes CASSFSTGWVLSSTDTQYF. The full variable domain, completed using reference TRBV7-2 and TRBJ2-3, is GAGVSQSPSNKVTEKGKDVELRCDPISGHTALYWYRQSLGQGLEFLIYFQGNSAPDKSGLPSDRFSAERTGGSVSTLTIQRTQQEDSAVYLCASSFSTGWVLSSTDTQYFGPGTRLTVL.

This clonotype has just a few counts. V gene TRBV6-2 or TRBV6-3 combines with J gene TRBJ2-7; D is possibly TRBD2 (5 bases). Germline V lookup: CDR1 MNHEY, CDR2 SVGEGT. This CDR3 is 14 amino acids long. Trimming stripped 2 bases from V and 0 bases from J, with 8 bases between. The CDR3 protein is CASSYGGGSYEQYF. CDR3 DNA sequence: TGTGCCAGCAGTTACGGAGGCGGCTCCTACGAGCAGTACTTC.

This clonotype was seen repeatedly, ten times or more. This sequence joins TRBV29-1 and TRBJ1-3; D not resolved. This CDR3 spans 16 amino acids. Germline V gives CDR1 SQVTM, CDR2 ANQGSEA. V lost 0 bases to trimming and J lost 0 bases, with 12 bases between them. The CDR3 nucleotides read TGCAGCGTTGAAGATCTTGACTACCACTCTGGAAACACCATATATTTT. Protein product: CSVEDLDYHSGNTIYF.

In its sample, this clonotype was seen a few times. This chain links TRBV13 with TRBJ2-1, with D perhaps TRBD2 (6 bases). Looked up from germline, CDR1 is PRHDT and CDR2 is FYEKMQ (reference sequence). Trimming took 5 bases from V and 7 from J, leaving 18 bases between them. This CDR3 region has 15 residues. This chain's CDR3 is CASSLTSTGLNEQFF. CDR3 DNA: TGTGCCAGCAGCCTCACATCTACGGGACTGAATGAGCAGTTCTTC.

This clonotype was seen a few times. The missing conserved phenylalanine or tryptophan at the end of this CDR3 makes a read error likely. J is TRBJ2-1 and V is TRBV12-3 or TRBV12-4; 7 bases align to TRBD1. The CDR3 contains 15 residues. The V gene end was trimmed by 6 bases and the J gene end by 6 bases; junction bases not matched to a gene: 11. The CDR3 sequence is CASRARQGVANEQFS. CDR3 nucleotide sequence: TGTGCCAGCAGAGCGAGACAGGGAGTGGCCAATGAGCAGTTCTCC.

This clonotype was recorded at least ten times. CDR3 nucleotide sequence: TGTGCCAGCAGAATCAGCAACACCGGGGAGCTGTTTTTT. Encoded protein: CASRISNTGELFF. The rearrangement joins TRBV25-1 to TRBJ2-2; D gene ambiguous. Looked up from germline, CDR1 is MGHDK and CDR2 is SYGVNS. The germline V and J ends were trimmed by 6 bases and 2 bases, with 7 bases remaining between them. CDR3 length: 13 amino acids. Using reference TRBV25-1 and TRBJ2-2 for the parts outside the CDR3, the full variable domain is EADIYQTPRYLVIGTGKKITLECSQTMGHDKMYWYQQDPGMELHLIHYSYGVNSTEKGDLSSESTVSRIRTEHFPLTLESARPSHTSQYLCASRISNTGELFFGEGSRLTVL.

This clonotype came up many times. The chain recombines TRBV7-8 with TRBJ1-5, with TRBD1 matching 8 bases. There are 16 residues in the CDR3. Germline CDR1 is SGHVS and CDR2 is FQNEAQ. The J segment lost 6 bases and the V segment lost 6 bases, leaving 13 bases of the junction unmatched. The CDR3 sequence: CASSKQGTGGFQPQHF. The CDR3 coding sequence is TGTGCCAGCAGTAAGCAAGGGACAGGTGGTTTTCAGCCCCAGCATTTT.

This clonotype was detected many times. The chain is built from TRBV6-2 or TRBV6-3 and TRBJ2-7; TRBD1 matches at 11 bases. This CDR3 is built from 15 residues. Trimming removed 0 bases from V and 4 bases from J; junction bases left unmatched: 2. CDR1 is MNHEY and CDR2 is SVGEGT in the germline V gene. CDR3 amino acids: CASSYSRDRGYEQYF. CDR3 in DNA: TGTGCCAGCAGTTACTCCCGGGACAGGGGGTACGAGCAGTACTTC.